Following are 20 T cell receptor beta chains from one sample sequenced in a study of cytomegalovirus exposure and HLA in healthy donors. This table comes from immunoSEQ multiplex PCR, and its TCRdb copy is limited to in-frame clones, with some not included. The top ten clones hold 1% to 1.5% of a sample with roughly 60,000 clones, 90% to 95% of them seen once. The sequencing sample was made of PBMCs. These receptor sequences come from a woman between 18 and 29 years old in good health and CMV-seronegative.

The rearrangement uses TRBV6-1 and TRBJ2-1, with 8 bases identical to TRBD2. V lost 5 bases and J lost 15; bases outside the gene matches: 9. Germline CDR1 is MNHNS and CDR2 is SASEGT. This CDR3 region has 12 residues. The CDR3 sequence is CASSFAGGRGFF. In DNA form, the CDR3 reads TGTGCCAGCAGTTTCGCGGGGGGCCGGGGGTTCTTC.

The chain's CDR3 is CASSLGTARTDTQYF. The CDR3 nucleotides are TGTGCCAGCAGCTTAGGGACAGCCCGCACAGATACGCAGTATTTT. This chain uses TRBV7-9 with TRBJ2-3; a possible D gene is TRBD1 (6 bases). V dropped 1 base and J dropped 1 base, with 9 bases sitting between them. This CDR3 contains 15 residues. Germline loops: CDR1 SEHNR, CDR2 FQNEAQ (reference sequence).

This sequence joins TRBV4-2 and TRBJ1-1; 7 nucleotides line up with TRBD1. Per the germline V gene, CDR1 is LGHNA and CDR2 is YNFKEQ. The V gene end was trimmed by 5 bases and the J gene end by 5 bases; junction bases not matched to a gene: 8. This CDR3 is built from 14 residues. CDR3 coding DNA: TGTGCCAGCAGCAAACAGGGGTTTAGTACTGAAGCTTTCTTT. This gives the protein CASSKQGFSTEAFF.

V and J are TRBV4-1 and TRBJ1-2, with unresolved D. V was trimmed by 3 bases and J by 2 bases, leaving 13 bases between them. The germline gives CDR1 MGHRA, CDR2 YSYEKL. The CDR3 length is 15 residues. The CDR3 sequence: CASSQGGSANYGYTF. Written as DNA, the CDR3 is TGCGCCAGCAGCCAGGGAGGATCAGCGAACTATGGCTACACCTTC.

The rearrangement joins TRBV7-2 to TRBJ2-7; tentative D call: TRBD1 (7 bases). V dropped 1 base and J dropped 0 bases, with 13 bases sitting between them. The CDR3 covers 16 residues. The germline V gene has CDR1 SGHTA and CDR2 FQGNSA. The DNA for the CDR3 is TGTGCCAGCAGCTTAGGGCAGGGGGGATCCTCCTACGAGCAGTACTTC. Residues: CASSLGQGGSSYEQYF.

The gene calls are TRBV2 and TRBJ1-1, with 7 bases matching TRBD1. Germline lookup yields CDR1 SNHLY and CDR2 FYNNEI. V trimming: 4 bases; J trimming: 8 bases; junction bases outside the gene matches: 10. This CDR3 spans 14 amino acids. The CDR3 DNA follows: TGTGCCAGCAGTGGGACTTACTTCAGGGGGGAAGCTTTCTTT. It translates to CASSGTYFRGEAFF.

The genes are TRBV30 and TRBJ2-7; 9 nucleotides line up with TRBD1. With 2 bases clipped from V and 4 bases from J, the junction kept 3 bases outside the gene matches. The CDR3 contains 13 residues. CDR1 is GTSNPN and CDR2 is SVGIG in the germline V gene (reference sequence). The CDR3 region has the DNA TGTGCCTGGAGTACAGGGGGCCCTTACGAGCAGTACTTC. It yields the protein CAWSTGGPYEQYF.

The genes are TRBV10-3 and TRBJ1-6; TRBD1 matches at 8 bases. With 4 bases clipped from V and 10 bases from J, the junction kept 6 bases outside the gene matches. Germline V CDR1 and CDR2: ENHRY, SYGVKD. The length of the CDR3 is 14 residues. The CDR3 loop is CAISAQGVGSPLHF. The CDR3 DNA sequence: TGTGCCATCAGTGCACAGGGGGTCGGATCACCCCTCCACTTT.

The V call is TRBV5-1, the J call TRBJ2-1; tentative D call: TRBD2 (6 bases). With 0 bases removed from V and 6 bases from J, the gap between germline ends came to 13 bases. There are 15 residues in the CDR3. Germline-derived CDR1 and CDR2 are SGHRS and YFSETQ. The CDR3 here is CASSLVGTEGNEQFF. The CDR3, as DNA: TGCGCCAGCAGCTTGGTGGGGACTGAAGGCAATGAGCAGTTCTTC.

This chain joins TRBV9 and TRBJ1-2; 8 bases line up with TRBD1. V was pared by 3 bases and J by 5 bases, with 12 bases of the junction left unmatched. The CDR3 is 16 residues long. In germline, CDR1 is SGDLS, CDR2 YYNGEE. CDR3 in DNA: TGTGCCAGCAGCGCGGGGCCAGGGACAGGCGATTATGGCTACACCTTC. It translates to CASSAGPGTGDYGYTF.

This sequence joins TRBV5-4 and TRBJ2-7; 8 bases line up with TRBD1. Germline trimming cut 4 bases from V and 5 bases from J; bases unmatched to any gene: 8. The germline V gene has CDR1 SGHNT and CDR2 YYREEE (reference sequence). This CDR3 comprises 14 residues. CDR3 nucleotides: TGTGCCAGCAGCCCACGGACAGGGTTCCACGAGCAGTACTTC. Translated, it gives CASSPRTGFHEQYF.

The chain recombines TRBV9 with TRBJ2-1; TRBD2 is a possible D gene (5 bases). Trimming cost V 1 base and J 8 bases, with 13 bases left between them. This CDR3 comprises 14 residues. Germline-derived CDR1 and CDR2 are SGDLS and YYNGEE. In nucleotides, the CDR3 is TGTGCCAGCAGCGTACGGGGTCTTGGCGATGAGCAGTTCTTC. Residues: CASSVRGLGDEQFF.

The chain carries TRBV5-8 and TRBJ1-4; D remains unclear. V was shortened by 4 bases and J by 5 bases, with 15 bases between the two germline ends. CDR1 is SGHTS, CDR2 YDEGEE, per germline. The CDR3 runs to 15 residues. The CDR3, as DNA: TGTGCCAGCAGCCTGCGGATCGGAGGCAATGAAAAACTGTTTTTT. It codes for CASSLRIGGNEKLFF.

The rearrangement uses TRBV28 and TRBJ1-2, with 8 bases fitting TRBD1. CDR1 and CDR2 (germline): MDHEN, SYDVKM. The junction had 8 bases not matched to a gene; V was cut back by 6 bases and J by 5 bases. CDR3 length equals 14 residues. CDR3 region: CASSPPDRGYGYTF. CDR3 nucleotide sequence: TGTGCCAGCAGCCCACCCGACAGGGGTTATGGCTACACCTTC.

The CDR3 spells CASSIAPWTGSPPNEKLFF. In nucleotides, the CDR3 is TGTGCCAGTAGTATAGCTCCTTGGACAGGCTCCCCACCCAATGAAAAACTGTTTTTT. The V and J genes are TRBV19 and TRBJ1-4; the match to TRBD1 covers 7 bases. This CDR3 has 19 amino acids. Germline values: CDR1 LNHDA, CDR2 SQIVND (reference sequence). V was pared by 1 base and J by 5 bases, with 16 bases of the junction left unmatched. Filled out from reference TRBV19 and TRBJ1-4, the complete variable domain reads DGGITQSPKYLFRKEGQNVTLSCEQNLNHDAMYWYRQDPGQGLRLIYYSQIVNDFQKGDIAEGYSVSREKKESFPLTVTSAQKNPTAFYLCASSIAPWTGSPPNEKLFFGSGTQLSVL.

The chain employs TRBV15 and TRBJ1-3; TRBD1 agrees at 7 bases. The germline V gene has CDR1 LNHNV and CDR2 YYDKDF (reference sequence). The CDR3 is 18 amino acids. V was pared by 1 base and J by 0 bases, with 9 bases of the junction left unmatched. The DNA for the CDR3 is TGTGCCACCAGCAGAGGTTTCGGGGGACAGCTCTCTGGAAACACCATATATTTT. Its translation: CATSRGFGGQLSGNTIYF.

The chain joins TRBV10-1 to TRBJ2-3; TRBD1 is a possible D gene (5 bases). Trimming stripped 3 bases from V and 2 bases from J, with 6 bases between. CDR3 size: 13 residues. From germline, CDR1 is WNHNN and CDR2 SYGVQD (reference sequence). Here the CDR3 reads CASSEGATDTQYF. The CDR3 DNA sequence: TGCGCCAGCAGTGAAGGGGCCACAGATACGCAGTATTTT.

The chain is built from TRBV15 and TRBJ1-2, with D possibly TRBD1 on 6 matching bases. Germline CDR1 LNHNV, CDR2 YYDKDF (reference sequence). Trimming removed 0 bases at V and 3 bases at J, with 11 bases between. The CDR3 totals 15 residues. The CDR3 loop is CATSRERGADYGYTF. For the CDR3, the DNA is TGTGCCACCAGCAGAGAGCGGGGGGCCGACTATGGCTACACCTTC. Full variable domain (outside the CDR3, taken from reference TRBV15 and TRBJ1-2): DAMVIQNPRYQVTQFGKPVTLSCSQTLNHNVMYWYQQKSSQAPKLLFHYYDKDFNNEADTPDNFQSRRPNTSFCFLDIRSPGLGDTAMYLCATSRERGADYGYTFGSGTRLTVV.

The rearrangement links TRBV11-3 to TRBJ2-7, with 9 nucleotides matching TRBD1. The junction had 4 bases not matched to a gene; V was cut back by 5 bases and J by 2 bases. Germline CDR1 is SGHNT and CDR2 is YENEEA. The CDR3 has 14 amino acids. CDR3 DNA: TGTGCCAGCAGCGCCCGGGACAGGGCCTACGAGCAGTACTTC. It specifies CASSARDRAYEQYF.

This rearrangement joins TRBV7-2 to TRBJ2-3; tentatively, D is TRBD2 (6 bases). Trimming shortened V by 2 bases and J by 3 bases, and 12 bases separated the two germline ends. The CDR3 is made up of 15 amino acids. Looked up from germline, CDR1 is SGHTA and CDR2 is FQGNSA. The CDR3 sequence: CASSLSSRGTDTQYF. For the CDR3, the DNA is TGTGCCAGCAGCTTAAGCTCCCGGGGGACAGATACGCAGTATTTT.